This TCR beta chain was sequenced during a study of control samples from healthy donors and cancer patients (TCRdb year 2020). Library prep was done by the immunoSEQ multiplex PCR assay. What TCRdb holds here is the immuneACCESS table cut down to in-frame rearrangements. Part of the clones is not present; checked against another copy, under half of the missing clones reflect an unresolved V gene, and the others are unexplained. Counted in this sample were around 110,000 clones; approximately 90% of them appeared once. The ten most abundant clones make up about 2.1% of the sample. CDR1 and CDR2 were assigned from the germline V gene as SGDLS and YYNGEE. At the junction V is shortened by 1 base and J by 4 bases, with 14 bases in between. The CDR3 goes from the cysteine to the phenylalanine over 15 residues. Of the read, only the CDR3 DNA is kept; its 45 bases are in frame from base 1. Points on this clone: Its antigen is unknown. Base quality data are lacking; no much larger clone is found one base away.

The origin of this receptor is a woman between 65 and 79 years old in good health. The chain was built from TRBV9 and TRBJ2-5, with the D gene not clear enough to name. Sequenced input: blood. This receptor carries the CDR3 CASSVSPSWGETQYF. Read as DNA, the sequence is TGTGCCAGCAGCGTAAGCCCCAGTTGGGGAGAGACCCAGTACTTC. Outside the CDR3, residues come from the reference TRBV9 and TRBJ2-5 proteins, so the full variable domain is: DSGVTQTPKHLITATGQRVTLRCSPRSGDLSVYWYQQSLDQGLQFLIQYYNGEERAKGNILERFSAQQFPDLHSELNLSSLELGDSALYFCASSVSPSWGETQYFGPGTRLLVL.